Below, one T cell receptor (beta chain) is given with its context. As processed by the authors: Amplification with reference gene primers provided the estimates of nucleated cell counts. Assay used: immunoSEQ multiplex PCR; TCRdb lists only in-frame clones, some missing. V, J and clone size are those of that table, while D and trimming were read from the DNA. The sample has 250,000 to 350,000 clones; roughly 84% are singletons. This record comes from a study of blood T cell repertoires in COVID-19. At the level of the study: The United States, Italy and Spain were the sources of the acute and convalescent COVID-19 samples. The analysed material was cDNA or gDNA that came from T cells, B-cell-depleted T cells, or PBMCs.

While infection was still active, Seattle patients were enrolled and then followed longitudinally. Between the trimmed V and J ends, which lost 3 bases and 0 bases, there was a span of 5 bases. Per the germline V gene, CDR1 is LNHDA and CDR2 is SQIVND (reference sequence). The CDR3 loop spans 13 amino acids. The origin of this receptor is a human donor with COVID-19, enrolled during active disease. The donor label of this sample is uncertain. V is TRBV19 and J is TRBJ1-1; D is perhaps TRBD1 (5 bases). Material: peripheral blood. CDR3 loop: CASSMGLNTEAFF. CDR3 coding DNA: TGTGCCAGTAGTATGGGGCTGAACACTGAAGCTTTCTTT.